This T cell receptor beta chain stems from a study of blood T cell repertoires in COVID-19. Overall study context: Sample material is recorded as cDNA or gDNA derived from T cells, B-cell-depleted T cells, or PBMCs.

Germline V gene sequence: CDR1 SGDLS, CDR2 YYNGEE. The CDR3 has 13 amino acids. Trimming took off 1 base at V and 7 bases at J, with 8 bases between the two ends. The table came from immunoSEQ multiplex PCR; TCRdb's copy has only in-frame clones and leaves some out. The repertoire has tens of thousands of clones, roughly 84% of them found once; the top ten carry around 4.2%. The chain combines TRBV9 with TRBJ1-4; D might be TRBD1 (5 bases). Sequenced input: peripheral blood. The receptor's source is a man aged 65 to 79 with acute or convalescent COVID-19. CDR3 sequence reads: CASSVRQGEKLFF. The CDR3 DNA reads TGTGCCAGCAGCGTAAGGCAGGGTGAAAAACTGTTTTTT. The full variable domain, rest sourced from reference TRBV9 and TRBJ1-4, is DSGVTQTPKHLITATGQRVTLRCSPRSGDLSVYWYQQSLDQGLQFLIQYYNGEERAKGNILERFSAQQFPDLHSELNLSSLELGDSALYFCASSVRQGEKLFFGSGTQLSVL.